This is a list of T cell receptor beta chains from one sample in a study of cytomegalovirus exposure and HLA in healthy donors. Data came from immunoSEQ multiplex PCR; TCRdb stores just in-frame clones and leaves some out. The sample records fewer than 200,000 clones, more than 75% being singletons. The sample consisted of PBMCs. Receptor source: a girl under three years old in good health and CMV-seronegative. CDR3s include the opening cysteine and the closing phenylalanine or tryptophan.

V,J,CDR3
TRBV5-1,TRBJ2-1,CASSPGLITREQFF
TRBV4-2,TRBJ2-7,CASSQDSSGLALEQYF
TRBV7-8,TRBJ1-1,CASSSQPRSGVGTEAFF
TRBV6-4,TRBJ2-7,CASSTSGGPKQYF
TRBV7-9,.,CASSFRSGLGAYEQYF
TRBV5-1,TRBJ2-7,CASSLGARGKEQYF
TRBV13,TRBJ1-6,CASRGRGFDSPLHF
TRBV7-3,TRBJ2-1,CASSSARTSGGANEQFF
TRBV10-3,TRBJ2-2,CAIRDRGAGELFF
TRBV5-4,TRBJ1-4,CASSLGRGTTNEKLFF
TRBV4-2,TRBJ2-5,CASSSTGREETQYF
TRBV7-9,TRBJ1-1,CASSLAVLTEAFF
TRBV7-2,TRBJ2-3,CASSLRRGSTDTQYF
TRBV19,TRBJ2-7,CASSIGRYGYEQYF
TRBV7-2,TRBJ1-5,CASSLKYSHNQPQHF
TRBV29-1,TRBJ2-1,CSIQQTRYNEQFF
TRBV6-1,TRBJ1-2,CASSDPHRRQGRNYGYTF
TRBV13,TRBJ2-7,CASSERGVVGEQYF
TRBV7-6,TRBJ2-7,CASSDYGGRANEQYF
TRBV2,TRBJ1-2,CASSPRTGVDYGYTF
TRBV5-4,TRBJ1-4,CASSFDASATNEKLFF
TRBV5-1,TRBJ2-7,CASSLGQGGYEQYF
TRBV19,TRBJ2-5,CASSMRTSGRAETQYF